A single sample is the source of the 25 T cell receptor beta chains below, sequenced in a study of cytomegalovirus exposure and HLA in healthy donors (dated 2017 in TCRdb). The method behind the library was the immunoSEQ multiplex PCR assay. The multiplex PCR relied on a mix of 60 forward primers for TCR Vbeta segments and 13 reverse primers for TCR Jbeta segments. Drawn from immuneACCESS, this table holds only the in-frame rearrangements with V and J called that TCRdb kept. Clones are partly lost; checked studies trace under half to an unresolved V gene and leave the rest unexplained. The sample includes about 140,000 clones, with roughly 77% observed a single time. The ten top clones hold 3% to 4% of the sample. Sequenced material: PBMCs. These receptor sequences come from a female donor in good health and CMV-seronegative.

This clone was found a few times. J is TRBJ2-1 and V is TRBV18; the D is unclear. Trimming removed 5 bases from V and 6 bases from J, with 11 bases in between. This CDR3 has 13 amino acids. The V gene's germline CDR1 is KGHSH and CDR2 LQKENI. CDR3: CASSVTELNEQFF. CDR3 bases: TGTGCCAGCTCAGTCACCGAACTCAATGAGCAGTTCTTC.

This clone was seen only a few times. The gene calls are TRBV19 and TRBJ2-3, with TRBD2 identical over 11 bases. With V trimmed by 5 bases and J by 2 bases, 3 bases remained unmatched. The CDR3 has 15 amino acids. Germline values: CDR1 LNHDA, CDR2 SQIVND (reference sequence). The CDR3 protein is CASSGLAGNTDTQYF. The CDR3 coding sequence is TGTGCCAGTAGTGGACTAGCGGGCAACACAGATACGCAGTATTTT.

This clone has just one count. The V call is TRBV7-6, the J call TRBJ2-2; tentative D call: TRBD1 (5 bases). Trimming took 1 base from V and 6 from J, leaving 15 bases between them. This CDR3 is built from 16 residues. Germline V gene sequence: CDR1 SGHVS, CDR2 FNYEAQ. CDR3 sequence: CASSLGWQGGAGELFF. The CDR3 region has the DNA TGTGCCAGCAGCTTAGGATGGCAGGGTGGAGCCGGGGAGCTGTTTTTT. Full variable domain (outside the CDR3, taken from reference TRBV7-6 and TRBJ2-2): GAGVSQSPRYKVTKRGQDVALRCDPISGHVSLYWYRQALGQGPEFLTYFNYEAQQDKSGLPNDRFSAERPEGSISTLTIQRTEQRDSAMYRCASSLGWQGGAGELFFGEGSRLTVL.

The chain employs TRBV1 and TRBJ2-1; the table calls TRBD2, which could not be checked here. TRBV1 constitutes a pseudogene. CDR3 length: 18 amino acids. Here the CDR3 DNA reads TGCACCAGCAGCCAGAGTCGTCCCTGGACTAGCAACGACAATGAGCAGTTCTTC. Encoded protein: CTSSQSRPWTSNDNEQFF.

This chain joins TRBV7-8 and TRBJ2-1, with TRBD2 identical over 7 bases. Trimming at V came to 0 bases and at J to 5 bases, leaving 13 bases not matched to a gene. The germline gives CDR1 SGHVS, CDR2 FQNEAQ. The CDR3 sequence is 18 residues long. CDR3 residues: CASSLASIEGGTNNEQFF. CDR3 bases: TGTGCCAGCAGCTTAGCGAGTATAGAGGGAGGGACTAACAATGAGCAGTTCTTC. The full variable domain, completed using reference TRBV7-8 and TRBJ2-1, is GAGVSQSPRYKVAKRGQDVALRCDPISGHVSLFWYQQALGQGPEFLTYFQNEAQLDKSGLPSDRFFAERPEGSVSTLKIQRTQQEDSAVYLCASSLASIEGGTNNEQFFGPGTRLTVL.

The chain combines TRBV7-2 with TRBJ2-3; 8 bases align to TRBD2. V lost 2 bases to trimming and J lost 3 bases; unmatched junction nucleotides: 7. CDR1 is SGHTA, CDR2 FQGNSA, per germline. This CDR3 is 16 amino acids long. CDR3 bases: TGTGCCAGCAGCTTACAATACGGGAGGGGTACAGATACGCAGTATTTT. It specifies CASSLQYGRGTDTQYF.

The chain links TRBV5-5 to TRBJ1-1, with D possibly TRBD1 on 5 matching bases. Germline V gene data show CDR1 as SGHKS and CDR2 as YYEKEE (reference sequence). The V gene lost 2 bases and the J gene lost 3 bases, with 8 bases spanning the gap. The CDR3 is 13 residues long. CDR3 region: CASSFAGDTEAFF. For the CDR3, the DNA is TGTGCCAGCAGCTTTGCGGGGGACACTGAAGCTTTCTTT.

The V call is TRBV5-1, the J call TRBJ1-1; 8 nucleotides align to TRBD1. The CDR3 length is 15 residues. After removal of 3 bases from V and 1 base from J, the junction contained 5 bases not matched to a gene. The germline gives CDR1 SGHRS, CDR2 YFSETQ. The CDR3: CASSWGTGPNTEAFF. CDR3 sequence (DNA): TGCGCCAGCAGCTGGGGGACAGGCCCGAACACTGAAGCTTTCTTT.

The chain employs TRBV30 and TRBJ2-7; the match to TRBD1 covers 7 bases. Per the germline V gene, CDR1 is GTSNPN and CDR2 is SVGIG (reference sequence). The V gene end was trimmed by 2 bases and the J gene end by 4 bases; junction bases not matched to a gene: 8. The CDR3 runs 14 residues. The CDR3: CAWSTTGWRYEQYF. In DNA form, the CDR3 reads TGTGCCTGGAGTACGACAGGGTGGCGATACGAGCAGTACTTC. Full variable domain (missing parts from reference TRBV30 and TRBJ2-7): SQTIHQWPATLVQPVGSPLSLECTVEGTSNPNLYWYRQAAGRGLQLLFYSVGIGQISSEVPQNLSASRPQDRQFILSSKKLLLSDSGFYLCAWSTTGWRYEQYFGPGTRLTVT.

The chain has TRBV12-5 and TRBJ2-3, with 8 bases fitting TRBD2. The CDR3 runs 14 residues. Losses at the gene ends were 6 bases for V and 6 bases for J; bases not matched to a gene: 8. CDR1 LGHNT and CDR2 FRNRAP come from the germline V gene. The CDR3 loop is CASGPGGAEDTQYF. Written as DNA, the CDR3 is TGTGCTAGTGGGCCCGGGGGGGCAGAGGATACGCAGTATTTT. Full variable domain (remainder filled in from reference TRBV12-5 and TRBJ2-3): DARVTQTPRHKVTEMGQEVTMRCQPILGHNTVFWYRQTMMQGLELLAYFRNRAPLDDSGMPKDRFSAEMPDATLATLKIQPSEPRDSAVYFCASGPGGAEDTQYFGPGTRLTVL.

This chain uses TRBV4-1 with TRBJ2-3; 7 nucleotides match TRBD2. The V gene's germline CDR1 is MGHRA and CDR2 YSYEKL. The trim removed 1 base at V and 2 bases at J, leaving 3 bases unmatched. This CDR3 has 15 amino acids. DNA for the CDR3: TGCGCCAGCAGCCAAGGGGGGGGTAACACAGATACGCAGTATTTT. Its protein is CASSQGGGNTDTQYF.

This clone was detected only once. Distinct nucleotide sequences in the sample also encode this CDR3. The chain carries TRBV6-5 and TRBJ1-2; D is possibly TRBD1 (5 bases). V was clipped by 2 bases and J by 6 bases, with 16 bases between them. Germline loops: CDR1 MNHEY, CDR2 SVGAGI. The CDR3 runs 15 residues. CDR3 bases: TGTGCCAGCAGTTACCTGACGGGGGGTTCGGATGGCTACACCTTC. Translating gives CASSYLTGGSDGYTF.

This clone has at least ten counts. This specimen includes other DNA sequences encoding the same CDR3. This chain uses TRBV27 with TRBJ1-2, with D perhaps TRBD1 (6 bases). CDR1 and CDR2 from the germline V gene are MNHEY and SMNVEV (reference sequence). The ends were cut back, 5 bases at V and 2 bases at J, with 9 bases in the middle. The CDR3 runs 13 residues. CDR3 protein: CASSQTGNYGYTF. CDR3 coding DNA: TGTGCCAGCAGTCAAACAGGGAACTATGGCTACACCTTC.

The chain carries TRBV29-1 and TRBJ2-1, with D possibly matching TRBD2 (5 bases). V shed 4 bases and J shed 7 bases, with 11 bases lying between them. Germline V CDR1 and CDR2: SQVTM, ANQGSEA. The length of the CDR3 is 12 residues. The CDR3, as DNA: TGCAGCGTTGTCCCGGGGAGAAATGAGCAGTTCTTC. Its protein is CSVVPGRNEQFF.

This chain connects TRBV10-3 to TRBJ1-4; TRBD1 is a possible D gene (6 bases). The V gene's germline CDR1 is ENHRY and CDR2 SYGVKD. Trimming left V 4 bases short and J 4 bases short, with 10 bases between. The CDR3 has 14 residues. CDR3 sequence: CAISVSGDNEKLFF. The CDR3, as DNA: TGTGCCATCAGTGTATCAGGGGATAATGAAAAACTGTTTTTT.

The V call is TRBV28, the J call TRBJ1-2; no clear D gene. CDR1 is MDHEN and CDR2 is SYDVKM in the germline V gene. Trimming took off 2 bases at V and 4 bases at J, with 11 bases between the two ends. This CDR3 spans 14 amino acids. CDR3 DNA sequence: TGTGCCAGCAGTTTAGGGCCCGCTTTCTATGGCTACACCTTC. Protein product: CASSLGPAFYGYTF.

The chain is built from TRBV6-6 and TRBJ2-3; TRBD1 is a possible D gene (6 bases). CDR3 size: 15 residues. V was shortened by 3 bases and J by 2 bases, with 12 bases between the two germline ends. Germline assignment: CDR1 MNHNY and CDR2 SVGAGI (reference sequence). The chain's CDR3 is CASSYGQGFTDTQYF. Written as DNA, the CDR3 is TGTGCCAGCAGTTATGGCCAGGGGTTCACAGATACGCAGTATTTT.

J is TRBJ1-4 and V is TRBV19; no clear D gene. This CDR3 has 13 residues. Trimming pared 2 bases from V and 5 bases from J, leaving 6 bases between. CDR1 and CDR2 (germline): LNHDA, SQIVND (reference sequence). The CDR3 DNA follows: TGTGCCAGTAGTATACGAGGGAATGAAAAACTGTTTTTT. Its protein is CASSIRGNEKLFF.

The chain joins TRBV4-1 to TRBJ2-3; D is undetermined. The CDR3 totals 15 residues. Looked up from germline, CDR1 is MGHRA and CDR2 is YSYEKL. Trimming took off 1 base at V and 3 bases at J, with 11 bases between the two ends. The CDR3 loop is CASSQVRGRTDTQYF. The CDR3 DNA follows: TGCGCCAGCAGCCAAGTTCGAGGAAGGACAGATACGCAGTATTTT.

The J gene is TRBJ2-6, the V gene TRBV6-1; no definite D call. The CDR3 totals 17 residues. Germline lookup yields CDR1 MNHNS and CDR2 SASEGT. V lost 2 bases and J 0 bases, leaving 11 bases between the germline ends. The CDR3 nucleotides are TGTGCCAGCAGTGAATGGGCAGAATCCTCTGGGGCCAACGTCCTGACTTTC. It yields the protein CASSEWAESSGANVLTF.

The chain joins TRBV5-1 to TRBJ1-3, with D possibly matching TRBD1 (6 bases). Trimming cost V 0 bases and J 1 base, with 8 bases left between them. CDR1 is SGHRS, CDR2 YFSETQ, per germline. This CDR3 is 15 amino acids long. As DNA, the CDR3 is TGCGCCAGCAGCTTGGCCACAGGGTCTGGAAACACCATATATTTT. The encoded protein is CASSLATGSGNTIYF.

The chain couples TRBV30 to TRBJ1-5; possible D gene TRBD1, 5 bases. This CDR3 is built from 15 residues. V was clipped by 2 bases and J by 0 bases, with 11 bases between them. The V gene's germline CDR1 is GTSNPN and CDR2 SVGIG (reference sequence). The DNA of the CDR3 is TGTGCCTGGAGTAGATCGGGGGGTAGCAATCAGCCCCAGCATTTT. This codes for CAWSRSGGSNQPQHF.

The rearrangement joins TRBV9 to TRBJ1-3, with a tentative D call TRBD1 (6 bases). Trimming removed 3 bases from V and 2 bases from J, with 15 bases in between. Germline CDR1 is SGDLS and CDR2 is YYNGEE. This CDR3 spans 16 amino acids. DNA for the CDR3: TGTGCCAGCAGCGGAACAGGGCATGATGCTGGAAACACCATATATTTT. Translating it yields CASSGTGHDAGNTIYF.

The J gene is TRBJ2-7, the V gene TRBV6-1, with 9 bases identical to TRBD2. Trimming at V came to 3 bases and at J to 2 bases, leaving 8 bases not matched to a gene. Germline CDR1 reads MNHNS; CDR2 reads SASEGT. The CDR3 length is 16 residues. This CDR3 reads CASSDPTSGVTYEQYF. CDR3 nucleotides: TGTGCCAGCAGTGACCCGACTAGCGGAGTCACCTACGAGCAGTACTTC.

The gene calls are TRBV10-3 and TRBJ2-1, with a weak D call TRBD2 (5 bases). CDR1 and CDR2 (germline): ENHRY, SYGVKD. Trimming pared 4 bases from V and 5 bases from J, leaving 21 bases between. This CDR3 is 17 amino acids long. As DNA, the CDR3 is TGTGCCATCAGTGGAGGACGAGGGAGTGCCGGCGACAATGAGCAGTTCTTC. Encoded protein: CAISGGRGSAGDNEQFF.